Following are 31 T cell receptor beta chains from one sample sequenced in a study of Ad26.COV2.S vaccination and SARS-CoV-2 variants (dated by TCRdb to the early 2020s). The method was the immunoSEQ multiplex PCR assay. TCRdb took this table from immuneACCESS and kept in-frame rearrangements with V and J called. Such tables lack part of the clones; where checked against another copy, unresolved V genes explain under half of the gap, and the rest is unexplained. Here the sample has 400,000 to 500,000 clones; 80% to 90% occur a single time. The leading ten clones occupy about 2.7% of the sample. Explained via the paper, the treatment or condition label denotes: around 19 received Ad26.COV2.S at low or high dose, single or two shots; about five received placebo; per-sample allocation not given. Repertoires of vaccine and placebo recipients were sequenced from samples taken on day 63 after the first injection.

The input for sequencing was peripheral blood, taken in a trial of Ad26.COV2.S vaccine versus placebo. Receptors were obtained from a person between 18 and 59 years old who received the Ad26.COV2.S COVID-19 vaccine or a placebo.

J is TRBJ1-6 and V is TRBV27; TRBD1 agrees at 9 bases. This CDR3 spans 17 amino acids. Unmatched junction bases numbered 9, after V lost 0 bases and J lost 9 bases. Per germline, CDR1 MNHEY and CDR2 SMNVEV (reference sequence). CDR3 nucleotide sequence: TGTGCCAGCAGTTTATCGATCCTTGGACAGGGGCTTTCACCCCTCCACTTT. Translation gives CASSLSILGQGLSPLHF.

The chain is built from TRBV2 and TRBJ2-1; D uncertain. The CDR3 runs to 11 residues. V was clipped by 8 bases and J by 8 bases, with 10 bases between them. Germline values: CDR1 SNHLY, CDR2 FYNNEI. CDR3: CASSRLDEQFF. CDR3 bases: TGTGCCAGCTCCCGGTTGGATGAGCAGTTCTTC.

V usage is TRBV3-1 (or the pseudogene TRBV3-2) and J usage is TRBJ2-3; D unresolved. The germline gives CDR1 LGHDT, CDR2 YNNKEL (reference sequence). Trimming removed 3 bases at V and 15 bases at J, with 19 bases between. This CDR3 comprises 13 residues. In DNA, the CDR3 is TGTGCCAGCAGCCAGTCTCCGGACCGCCGGTTTTATTTT. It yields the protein CASSQSPDRRFYF.

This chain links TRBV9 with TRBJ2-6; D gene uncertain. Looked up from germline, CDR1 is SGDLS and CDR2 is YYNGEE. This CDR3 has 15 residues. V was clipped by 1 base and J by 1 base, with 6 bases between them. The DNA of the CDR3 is TGTGCCAGCAGCGTAATATCATCTGGGGCCAACGTCCTGACTTTC. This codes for CASSVISSGANVLTF.

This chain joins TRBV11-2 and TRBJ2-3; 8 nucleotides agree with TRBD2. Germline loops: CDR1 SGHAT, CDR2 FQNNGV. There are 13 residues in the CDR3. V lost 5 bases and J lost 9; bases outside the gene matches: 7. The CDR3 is CASSDNPSGTQYF. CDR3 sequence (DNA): TGTGCCAGCAGCGACAACCCTAGCGGGACGCAGTATTTT.

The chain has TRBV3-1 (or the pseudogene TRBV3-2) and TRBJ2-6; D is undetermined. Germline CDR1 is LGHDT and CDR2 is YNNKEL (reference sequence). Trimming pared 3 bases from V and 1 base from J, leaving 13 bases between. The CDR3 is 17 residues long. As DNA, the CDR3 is TGTGCCAGCAGCCAGCCCGCCGGATTTTCTGGGGCCAACGTCCTGACTTTC. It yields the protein CASSQPAGFSGANVLTF.

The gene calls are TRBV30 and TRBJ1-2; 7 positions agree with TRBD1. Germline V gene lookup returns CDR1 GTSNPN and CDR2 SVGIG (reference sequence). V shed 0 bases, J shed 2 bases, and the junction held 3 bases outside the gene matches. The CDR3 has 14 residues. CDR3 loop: CAWSVQGINYGYTF. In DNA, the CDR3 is TGTGCCTGGAGTGTACAGGGGATCAACTATGGCTACACCTTC.

Here the CDR3 DNA reads TGTGCCATCAGTAGGGGATTCGGAAACACTGAAGCTTTCTTT. Its translation is CAISRGFGNTEAFF. The chain is built from TRBV10-3 and TRBJ1-1; TRBD1 might be the D (5 bases). Deletions cut 5 bases from V and 2 bases from J, with 12 bases between. Per the germline V gene, CDR1 is ENHRY and CDR2 is SYGVKD. The CDR3 has 14 amino acids.

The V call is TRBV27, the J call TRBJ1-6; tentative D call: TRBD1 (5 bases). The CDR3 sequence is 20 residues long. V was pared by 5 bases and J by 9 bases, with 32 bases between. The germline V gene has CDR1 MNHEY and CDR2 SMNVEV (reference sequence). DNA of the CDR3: TGTGCCAGCAGTAAGCTTTCCTGGCCGCCGGGGCCATCGGTGGGTTCACCCCTCCACTTT. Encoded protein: CASSKLSWPPGPSVGSPLHF.

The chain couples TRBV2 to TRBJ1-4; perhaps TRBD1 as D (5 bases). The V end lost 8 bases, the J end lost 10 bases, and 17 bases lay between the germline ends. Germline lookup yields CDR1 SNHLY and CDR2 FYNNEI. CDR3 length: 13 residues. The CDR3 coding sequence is TGTGCCAGCGGGGTCAGAGATCAGGGAAAACTGTTTTTT. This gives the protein CASGVRDQGKLFF. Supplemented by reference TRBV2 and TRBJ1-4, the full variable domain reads EPEVTQTPSHQVTQMGQEVILRCVPISNHLYFYWYRQILGQKVEFLVSFYNNEISEKSEIFDDQFSVERPDGSNFTLKIRSTKLEDSAMYFCASGVRDQGKLFFGSGTQLSVL.

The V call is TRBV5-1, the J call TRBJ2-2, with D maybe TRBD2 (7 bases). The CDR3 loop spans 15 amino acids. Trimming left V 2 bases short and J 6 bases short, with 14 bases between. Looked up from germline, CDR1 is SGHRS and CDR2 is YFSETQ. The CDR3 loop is CASSFLTGRAGELFF. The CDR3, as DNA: TGCGCCAGCAGCTTCCTTACAGGGAGGGCCGGGGAGCTGTTTTTT.

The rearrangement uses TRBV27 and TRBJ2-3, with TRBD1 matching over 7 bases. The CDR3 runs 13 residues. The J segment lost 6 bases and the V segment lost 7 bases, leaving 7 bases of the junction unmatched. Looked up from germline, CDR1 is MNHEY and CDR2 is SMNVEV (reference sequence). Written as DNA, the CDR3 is TGTGCCAGCAACAGGGGCCGAAAGGATACGCAGTATTTT. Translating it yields CASNRGRKDTQYF.

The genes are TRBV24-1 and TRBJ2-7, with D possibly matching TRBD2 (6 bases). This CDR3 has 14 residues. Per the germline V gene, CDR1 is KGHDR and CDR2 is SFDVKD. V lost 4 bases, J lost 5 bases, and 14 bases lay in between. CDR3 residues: CATSDQGEADEQYF. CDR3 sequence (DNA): TGTGCCACCAGTGACCAAGGGGAGGCAGACGAGCAGTACTTC.

CDR3 sequence: CASSAGAQETQYF. Written as DNA, the CDR3 is TGTGCCAGCAGCGCGGGGGCCCAAGAGACCCAGTACTTC. The genes are TRBV9 and TRBJ2-5; D might be TRBD1 or TRBD2, each matching 6 bases. The germline V gene encodes CDR1 SGDLS and CDR2 YYNGEE. V was shortened by 3 bases and J by 1 base, with 7 bases between the two germline ends. The CDR3 totals 13 residues.

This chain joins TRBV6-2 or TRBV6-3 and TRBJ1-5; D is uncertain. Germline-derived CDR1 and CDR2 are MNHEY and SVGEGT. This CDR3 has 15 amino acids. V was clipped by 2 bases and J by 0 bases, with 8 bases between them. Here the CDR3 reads CASSYTGFSNQPQHF. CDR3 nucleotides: TGTGCCAGCAGTTACACTGGATTTAGCAATCAGCCCCAGCATTTT.

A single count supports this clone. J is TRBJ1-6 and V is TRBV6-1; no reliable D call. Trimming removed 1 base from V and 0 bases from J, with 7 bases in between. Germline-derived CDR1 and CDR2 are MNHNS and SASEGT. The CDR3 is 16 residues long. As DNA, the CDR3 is TGTGCCAGCAGTGAAGGGGAGGCCTCCTATAATTCACCCCTCCACTTT. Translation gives CASSEGEASYNSPLHF.

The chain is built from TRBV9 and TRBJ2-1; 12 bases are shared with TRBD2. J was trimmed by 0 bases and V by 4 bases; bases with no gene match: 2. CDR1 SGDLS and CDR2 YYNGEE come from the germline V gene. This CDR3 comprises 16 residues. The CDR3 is CASSQTSGSSYNEQFF. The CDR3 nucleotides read TGTGCCAGCAGCCAGACTAGCGGGAGCTCCTACAATGAGCAGTTCTTC.

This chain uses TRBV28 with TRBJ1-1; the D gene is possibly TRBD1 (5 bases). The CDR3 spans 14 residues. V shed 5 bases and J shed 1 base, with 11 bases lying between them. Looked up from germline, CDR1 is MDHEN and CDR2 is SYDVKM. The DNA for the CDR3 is TGTGCCAGCAGTCTCCTACAGGCGAACACTGAAGCTTTCTTT. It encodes CASSLLQANTEAFF.

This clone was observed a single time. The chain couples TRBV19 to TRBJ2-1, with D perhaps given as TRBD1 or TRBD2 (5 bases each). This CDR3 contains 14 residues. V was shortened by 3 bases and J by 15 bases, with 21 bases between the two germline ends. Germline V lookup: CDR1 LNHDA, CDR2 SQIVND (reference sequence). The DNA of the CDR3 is TGTGCCAGTAGTATTGGGGGAAGGTTAGGGGTTCCGTTCTTC. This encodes CASSIGGRLGVPFF. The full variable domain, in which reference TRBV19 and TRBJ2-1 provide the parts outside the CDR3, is DGGITQSPKYLFRKEGQNVTLSCEQNLNHDAMYWYRQDPGQGLRLIYYSQIVNDFQKGDIAEGYSVSREKKESFPLTVTSAQKNPTAFYLCASSIGGRLGVPFFGPGTRLTVL.

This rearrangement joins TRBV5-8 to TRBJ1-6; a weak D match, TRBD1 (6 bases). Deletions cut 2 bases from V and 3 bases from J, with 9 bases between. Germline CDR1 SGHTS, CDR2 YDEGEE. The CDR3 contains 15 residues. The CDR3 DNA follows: TGTGCCAGCAGCTTCAGGGGAGTCTATAATTCACCCCTCCACTTT. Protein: CASSFRGVYNSPLHF. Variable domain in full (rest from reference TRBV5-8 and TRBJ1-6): EAGVTQSPTHLIKTRGQQATLRCSPISGHTSVYWYQQALGLGLQFLLWYDEGEERNRGNFPPRFSGRQFPNYSSELNVNALELEDSALYLCASSFRGVYNSPLHFGNGTRLTVT.

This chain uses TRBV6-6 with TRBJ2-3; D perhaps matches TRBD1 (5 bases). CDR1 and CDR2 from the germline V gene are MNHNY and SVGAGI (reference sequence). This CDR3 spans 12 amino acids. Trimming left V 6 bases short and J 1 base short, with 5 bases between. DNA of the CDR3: TGTGCCAGCAGACAGGGCACAGATACGCAGTATTTT. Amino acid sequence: CASRQGTDTQYF.

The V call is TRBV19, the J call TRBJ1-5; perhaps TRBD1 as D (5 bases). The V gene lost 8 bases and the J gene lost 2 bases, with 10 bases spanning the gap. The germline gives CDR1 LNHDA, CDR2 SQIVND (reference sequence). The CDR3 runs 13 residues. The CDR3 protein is CASAGNRNQPQHF. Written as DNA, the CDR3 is TGTGCCAGTGCAGGGAATCGCAATCAGCCCCAGCATTTT.

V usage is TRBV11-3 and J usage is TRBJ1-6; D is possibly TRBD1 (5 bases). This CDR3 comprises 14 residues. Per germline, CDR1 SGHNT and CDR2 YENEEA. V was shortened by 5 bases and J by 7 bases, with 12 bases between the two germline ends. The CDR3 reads CASSPGGWNSPLHF. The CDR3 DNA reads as TGTGCCAGCAGCCCCGGGGGTTGGAATTCACCCCTCCACTTT.

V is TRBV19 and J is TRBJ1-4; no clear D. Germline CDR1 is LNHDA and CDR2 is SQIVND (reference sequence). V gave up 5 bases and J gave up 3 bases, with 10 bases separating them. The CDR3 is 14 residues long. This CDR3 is CASSFHTPNEKLFF. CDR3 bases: TGTGCCAGTAGTTTCCACACCCCTAATGAAAAACTGTTTTTT. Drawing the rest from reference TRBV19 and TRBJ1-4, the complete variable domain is DGGITQSPKYLFRKEGQNVTLSCEQNLNHDAMYWYRQDPGQGLRLIYYSQIVNDFQKGDIAEGYSVSREKKESFPLTVTSAQKNPTAFYLCASSFHTPNEKLFFGSGTQLSVL.

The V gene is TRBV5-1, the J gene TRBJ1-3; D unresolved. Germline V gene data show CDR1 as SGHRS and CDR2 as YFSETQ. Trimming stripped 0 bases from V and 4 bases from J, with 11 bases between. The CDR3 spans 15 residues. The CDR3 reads CASSLGRRIGNTIYF. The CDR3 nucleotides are TGCGCCAGCAGCTTGGGCCGGAGGATCGGAAACACCATATATTTT.

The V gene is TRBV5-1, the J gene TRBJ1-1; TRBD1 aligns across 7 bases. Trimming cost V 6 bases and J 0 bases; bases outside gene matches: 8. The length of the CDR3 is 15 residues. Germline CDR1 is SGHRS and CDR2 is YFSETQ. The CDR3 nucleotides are TGCGCCAGCACCAAAGGGGGCAGGCTGAACACTGAAGCTTTCTTT. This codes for CASTKGGRLNTEAFF.

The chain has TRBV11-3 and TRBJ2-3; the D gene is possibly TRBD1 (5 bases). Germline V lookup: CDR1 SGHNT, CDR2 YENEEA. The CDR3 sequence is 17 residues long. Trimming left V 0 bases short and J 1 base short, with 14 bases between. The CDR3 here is CASSLDQPGRGTDTQYF. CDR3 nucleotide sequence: TGTGCCAGCAGCTTAGATCAGCCGGGCAGGGGCACAGATACGCAGTATTTT.

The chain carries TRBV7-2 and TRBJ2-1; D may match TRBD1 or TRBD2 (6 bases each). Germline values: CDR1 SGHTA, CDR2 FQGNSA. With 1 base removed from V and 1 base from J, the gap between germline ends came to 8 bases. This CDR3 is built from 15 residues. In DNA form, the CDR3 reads TGTGCCAGCAGCTTAGGGAGGGGGTCCTACAATGAGCAGTTCTTC. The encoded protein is CASSLGRGSYNEQFF.

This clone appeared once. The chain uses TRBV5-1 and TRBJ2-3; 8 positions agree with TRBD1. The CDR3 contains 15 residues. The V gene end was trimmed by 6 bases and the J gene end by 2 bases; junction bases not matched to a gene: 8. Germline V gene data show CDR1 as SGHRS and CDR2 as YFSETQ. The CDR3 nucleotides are TGCGCCAGCACCCCCGGACAGGGCTTCACAGATACGCAGTATTTT. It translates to CASTPGQGFTDTQYF.

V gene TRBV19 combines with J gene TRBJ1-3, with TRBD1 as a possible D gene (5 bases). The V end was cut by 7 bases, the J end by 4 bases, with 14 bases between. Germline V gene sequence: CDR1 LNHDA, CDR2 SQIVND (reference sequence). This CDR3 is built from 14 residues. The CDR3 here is CASTRTGGGNTIYF. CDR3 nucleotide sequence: TGTGCCAGTACGAGAACAGGCGGCGGAAACACCATATATTTT.

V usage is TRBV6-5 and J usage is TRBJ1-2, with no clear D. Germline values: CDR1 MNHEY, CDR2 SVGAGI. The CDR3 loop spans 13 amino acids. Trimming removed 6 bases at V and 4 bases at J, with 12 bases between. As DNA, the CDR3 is TGTGCCAGCAGACCCGGGCCGCTCTATGGCTACACCTTC. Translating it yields CASRPGPLYGYTF.